The 27 T cell receptor beta chains below all came from one sample that was sequenced in a study of blood T cell repertoires in COVID-19 (dated by TCRdb to about 2020). The method behind the library was the immunoSEQ multiplex PCR assay. The clones in this table, taken by TCRdb from immuneACCESS, are in-frame only. Not every clone is retained; where verified, under half of the shortfall comes from an unresolved V gene, and the cause of the rest is unknown. Here the sample has approximately 58,000 clones; 75% to 90% occur a single time. The ten largest clones capture about 30% of the sample. The sequenced material came from peripheral blood. The receptors derive from a man aged 60 to 69 with COVID-19, enrolled during active disease.

The chain links TRBV4-1 to TRBJ1-6; D gene ambiguous. Germline V lookup: CDR1 MGHRA, CDR2 YSYEKL. CDR3 length: 15 residues. The V gene lost 0 bases and the J gene lost 14 bases, with 17 bases spanning the gap. The CDR3 loop is CASSQDERSQRSLHF. CDR3 coding DNA: TGCGCCAGCAGCCAAGATGAAAGGAGCCAGAGGTCCCTCCACTTT.

This clone showed up just a few times. The J gene is TRBJ2-7, the V gene TRBV27; 7 positions match TRBD1. J lost 3 bases, V lost 4 bases, and 12 bases had no gene match. Per the germline V gene, CDR1 is MNHEY and CDR2 is SMNVEV (reference sequence). The CDR3 is made up of 16 amino acids. The DNA of the CDR3 is TGTGCCAGCAGTTCGACGACCGGGACAGCGATCTACGAGCAGTACTTC. Its translation: CASSSTTGTAIYEQYF.

This chain uses TRBV5-1 with TRBJ2-1; 11 nucleotides line up with TRBD1. The CDR3 is 17 residues long. The germline gives CDR1 SGHRS, CDR2 YFSETQ. V shed 4 bases, J shed 7 bases, and the junction held 13 bases outside the gene matches. CDR3 nucleotide sequence: TGCGCCAGCAGCGCCTCTCCCGGGACAGGGGGTAGGAATGAGCAGTTCTTC. It yields the protein CASSASPGTGGRNEQFF.

Concerning this clone itself: At one of its ends the junction is not consistent with the germline gene, which may arise from a read error. J is TRBJ2-5 and V is TRBV7-7; 10 bases are shared with TRBD2. The CDR3 contains 15 residues. Germline V CDR1 and CDR2: SSHAT, FNYEAQ (reference sequence). In nucleotides, the CDR3 is TGTGCTAGCAGTCTTAGCGGGGGGACCAAAGAGACCCAGTACTTC. Its protein is CASSLSGGTKETQYF.

V is TRBV9 and J is TRBJ1-1, with D perhaps matching TRBD1 (5 bases). This CDR3 region has 15 residues. Trimming removed 0 bases from V and 2 bases from J, with 11 bases in between. CDR1 is SGDLS and CDR2 is YYNGEE in the germline V gene. Here the CDR3 reads CASSVVRDPNTEAFF. For the CDR3, the DNA is TGTGCCAGCAGCGTAGTGCGGGACCCCAACACTGAAGCTTTCTTT.

The chain links TRBV6-5 to TRBJ1-4; D remains ambiguous. The germline gives CDR1 MNHEY, CDR2 SVGAGI. This CDR3 has 13 residues. Trimming pared 5 bases from V and 7 bases from J, leaving 11 bases between. Written as DNA, the CDR3 is TGTGCCAGCAGTCGGAGGTACGGTGAAAAACTGTTTTTT. It yields the protein CASSRRYGEKLFF.

The V call is TRBV5-4, the J call TRBJ2-7; D is possibly TRBD1 (6 bases). Per germline, CDR1 SGHNT and CDR2 YYREEE (reference sequence). V gave up 0 bases and J gave up 2 bases, with 6 bases separating them. The CDR3 is made up of 13 amino acids. The CDR3 spells CASSLDRAYEQYF. For the CDR3, the DNA is TGTGCCAGCAGCTTGGACAGGGCCTACGAGCAGTACTTC.

The chain employs TRBV10-3 and TRBJ2-1; 7 bases are shared with TRBD2. Germline CDR1 is ENHRY and CDR2 is SYGVKD. V trimming: 2 bases; J trimming: 2 bases; junction bases outside the gene matches: 3. The CDR3 sequence is 15 residues long. The DNA for the CDR3 is TGTGCCATCAGTGAGCGGGGGGTCACCTACAATGAGCAGTTCTTC. As protein: CAISERGVTYNEQFF.

The chain combines TRBV27 with TRBJ2-7, with D possibly TRBD1 on 5 matching bases. The CDR3 covers 13 residues. Germline CDR1 MNHEY, CDR2 SMNVEV (reference sequence). V was pared by 3 bases and J by 6 bases, with 12 bases between. CDR3 DNA sequence: TGTGCCAGCAGTTTCCAGGGTACGGGCGAGCAGTACTTC. This sequence encodes CASSFQGTGEQYF.

V usage is TRBV4-1 and J usage is TRBJ1-1; no clear D. V lost 3 bases, J lost 1 base, and 9 bases lay in between. Germline V gene lookup returns CDR1 MGHRA and CDR2 YSYEKL. CDR3 size: 14 residues. Here the CDR3 reads CASSQPAGNTEAFF. The CDR3 DNA reads as TGCGCCAGCAGCCAGCCTGCCGGGAACACTGAAGCTTTCTTT.

The J gene is TRBJ2-7, the V gene TRBV25-1; 8 nucleotides match TRBD1. V gave up 6 bases and J gave up 5 bases; unmatched junction bases: 6. CDR1 is MGHDK and CDR2 is SYGVNS in the germline V gene. The CDR3 consists of 13 residues. CDR3 nucleotide sequence: TGTGCCAGCAGGGCAGGGGGCTTCGACGAGCAGTACTTC. Its translation is CASRAGGFDEQYF.

The chain combines TRBV10-3 with TRBJ1-1; 8 nucleotides match TRBD1. Trimming took 6 bases from V and 1 from J; bases not matched to a gene: 4. The CDR3 totals 14 residues. The germline gives CDR1 ENHRY, CDR2 SYGVKD. The CDR3 DNA reads as TGTGCCATCAGCGGACAGGGCGCGAACACTGAAGCTTTCTTT. Its translation is CAISGQGANTEAFF.

V and J are TRBV5-1 and TRBJ2-5; 9 positions match TRBD1. From germline, CDR1 is SGHRS and CDR2 YFSETQ. V lost 2 bases and J lost 4; bases outside the gene matches: 3. The length of the CDR3 is 14 residues. The CDR3 DNA is TGCGCCAGCAGCTTAGGACAGGGGATAGAGACCCAGTACTTC. Translated: CASSLGQGIETQYF.

The rearrangement joins TRBV2 to TRBJ2-3, with 13 bases lining up with TRBD2. The CDR3 totals 17 residues. After removal of 4 bases from V and 4 bases from J, the junction contained 8 bases not matched to a gene. CDR1 SNHLY and CDR2 FYNNEI come from the germline V gene. In DNA form, the CDR3 reads TGTGCCAGCAGTGGCCTACTAGCGGGAGGGCGGTCAGATACGCAGTATTTT. It is translated as CASSGLLAGGRSDTQYF.

The chain uses TRBV5-1 and TRBJ1-2; D gene uncertain. Germline CDR1 SGHRS, CDR2 YFSETQ. Deletions cut 0 bases from V and 4 bases from J, with 7 bases between. This CDR3 contains 13 residues. The CDR3 DNA sequence: TGCGCCAGCAGCTTGGTGGGGAGCTATGGCTACACCTTC. This gives the protein CASSLVGSYGYTF.

The chain is built from TRBV19 and TRBJ1-4; 8 bases agree with TRBD1. The CDR3 length is 13 residues. J lost 8 bases, V lost 7 bases, and 6 bases had no gene match. The germline V gene has CDR1 LNHDA and CDR2 SQIVND (reference sequence). CDR3 in DNA: TGTGCCAGTATTGGACAGGGAGGAGAAAAACTGTTTTTT. It codes for CASIGQGGEKLFF.

V and J are TRBV5-1 and TRBJ1-4; D unclear. CDR3 length: 18 residues. V gave up 0 bases and J gave up 0 bases, with 15 bases separating them. The germline V gene has CDR1 SGHRS and CDR2 YFSETQ. The CDR3 protein is CASSLGADGKATNEKLFF. The DNA of the CDR3 is TGCGCCAGCAGCTTGGGGGCTGACGGAAAAGCAACTAATGAAAAACTGTTTTTT. The full variable domain, completed using reference TRBV5-1 and TRBJ1-4, is KAGVTQTPRYLIKTRGQQVTLSCSPISGHRSVSWYQQTPGQGLQFLFEYFSETQRNKGNFPGRFSGRQFSNSRSEMNVSTLELGDSALYLCASSLGADGKATNEKLFFGSGTQLSVL.

The rearrangement joins TRBV18 to TRBJ1-6; TRBD1 matches at 7 bases. This CDR3 spans 14 amino acids. Germline V gives CDR1 KGHSH, CDR2 LQKENI. Trimming took 6 bases from V and 8 from J; bases not matched to a gene: 7. The CDR3 loop reads CASSPGRGDSPLHF. For the CDR3, the DNA is TGTGCCAGCTCCCCGGGCAGGGGGGATTCACCCCTCCACTTT.

V and J are TRBV30 and TRBJ2-3, with TRBD2 matching 11 bases. This CDR3 contains 14 residues. Germline CDR1 and CDR2: GTSNPN and SVGIG (reference sequence). Trimming at V came to 3 bases and at J to 3 bases, leaving 2 bases not matched to a gene. The CDR3 DNA reads TGTGCCTGGAGGATAGCGGGAGGGACAGATACGCAGTATTTT. The encoded protein is CAWRIAGGTDTQYF.

This chain uses TRBV6-6 with TRBJ2-7; 8 nucleotides align to TRBD1. The CDR3 sequence is 13 residues long. The junction had 5 bases not matched to a gene; V was cut back by 6 bases and J by 4 bases. Germline V CDR1 and CDR2: MNHNY, SVGAGI (reference sequence). The DNA of the CDR3 is TGTGCCAGCAGCGACAGGGGCCCTTACGAGCAGTACTTC. It codes for CASSDRGPYEQYF.

The V gene is TRBV16, the J gene TRBJ2-7, with D possibly being TRBD1 (5 bases). Deletions cut 0 bases from V and 4 bases from J, with 7 bases between. The CDR3 extends over 13 amino acids. In germline, CDR1 is KGHSY, CDR2 FQNENV. This chain's CDR3 is CASSQSGEYEQYF. The CDR3 DNA reads TGTGCCAGCAGCCAATCAGGGGAATACGAGCAGTACTTC.

The genes are TRBV6-6 and TRBJ1-1, with 9 bases identical to TRBD1. This CDR3 is built from 17 residues. Germline-derived CDR1 and CDR2 are MNHNY and SVGAGI (reference sequence). V dropped 5 bases and J dropped 2; count of bases not matched to a gene: 12. CDR3 region: CASSHPAGTGPNTEAFF. The CDR3 nucleotides are TGTGCCAGCAGTCACCCTGCCGGGACAGGGCCCAACACTGAAGCTTTCTTT.

The chain recombines TRBV6-5 with TRBJ2-7; D is perhaps TRBD2 (6 bases). The CDR3 length is 15 residues. Germline V gene lookup returns CDR1 MNHEY and CDR2 SVGAGI. The germline V and J ends were trimmed by 4 bases and 0 bases, with 13 bases remaining between them. CDR3 sequence reads: CASSSMAGSSYEQYF. CDR3 bases: TGTGCCAGCAGTTCGATGGCGGGGAGCTCCTACGAGCAGTACTTC.

This chain joins TRBV7-8 and TRBJ2-7; 8 bases match TRBD1. After removal of 6 bases from V and 0 bases from J, the junction contained 10 bases not matched to a gene. Germline V gene sequence: CDR1 SGHVS, CDR2 FQNEAQ. This CDR3 comprises 16 residues. CDR3 in amino acids: CASRGWGRGRSYEQYF. The CDR3 DNA reads as TGTGCCAGCAGGGGTTGGGGCAGGGGGCGCTCCTACGAGCAGTACTTC.

This sequence joins TRBV7-3 and TRBJ2-1; 14 bases fit TRBD2. CDR3 length: 15 amino acids. CDR1 is SGHTA, CDR2 FQGTGA, per germline. The J segment lost 9 bases and the V segment lost 3 bases, leaving 4 bases of the junction unmatched. As DNA, the CDR3 is TGTGCCAGCAGCTTGGGACTAGCGGGAGACCGTGAGCAGTTCTTC. Amino acids: CASSLGLAGDREQFF.

The V call is TRBV4-3, the J call TRBJ1-1, with D perhaps matching TRBD1 (6 bases). Germline V gene data show CDR1 as LGHNA and CDR2 as YSLEER. The CDR3 length is 16 residues. The germline V and J ends were trimmed by 4 bases and 4 bases, with 19 bases remaining between them. CDR3 region: CASSLSGGPPATEAFF. The CDR3 DNA is TGCGCCAGCAGCCTTTCCGGGGGGCCGCCTGCCACTGAAGCTTTCTTT.

This clone was counted between two and nine times. V and J are TRBV12-3 or TRBV12-4 and TRBJ1-6, with D possibly matching TRBD1 (5 bases). CDR3 length equals 13 residues. Trimming shortened V by 0 bases and J by 14 bases, and 11 bases separated the two germline ends. CDR3 residues: CASSLALGGSLHF. The CDR3 coding sequence is TGTGCCAGCAGTTTAGCGTTGGGGGGATCCCTCCACTTT.